This TCR beta chain was documented in a study of CD8 T cells in Susac syndrome. The RNA input was about 0.5 to 1 ug, and it was reverse transcribed with random hexamers. Amplification of TCR beta CDR3 by immunoSEQ multiplex PCR spanned 54 Vbeta and 13 Jbeta. TCRdb processed the immunoSEQ multiplex PCR reads anew with MiXCR; each CDR3 protein has one entry. The profile shows some 260,000 distinct CDR3 sequences, about 85% of them singletons. This CDR3 contains 12 residues. This receptor was obtained from a human donor with multiple sclerosis. The sample taken for sequencing was CD8+ T cells from PBMCs. The chain carries TRBV21-1 and TRBJ1-5. TRBV21-1 is assigned pseudogene status. The CDR3 DNA is TGTGCCGAATTGTATGCCAATCAGCCCCAGCATTTT. It yields the protein CAELYANQPQHF.